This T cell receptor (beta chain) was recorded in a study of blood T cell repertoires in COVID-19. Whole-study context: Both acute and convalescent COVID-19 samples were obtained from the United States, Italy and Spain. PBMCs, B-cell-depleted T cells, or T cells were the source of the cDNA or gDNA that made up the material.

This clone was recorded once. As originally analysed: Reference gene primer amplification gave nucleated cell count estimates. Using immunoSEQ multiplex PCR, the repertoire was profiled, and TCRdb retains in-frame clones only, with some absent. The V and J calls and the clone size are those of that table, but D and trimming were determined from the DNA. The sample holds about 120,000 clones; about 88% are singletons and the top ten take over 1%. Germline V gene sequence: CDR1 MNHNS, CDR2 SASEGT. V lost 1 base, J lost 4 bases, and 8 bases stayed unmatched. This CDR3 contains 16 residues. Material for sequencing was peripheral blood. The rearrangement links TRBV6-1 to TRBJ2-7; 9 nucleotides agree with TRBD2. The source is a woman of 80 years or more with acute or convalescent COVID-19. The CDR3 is CASSEVRLAGRYEQYF. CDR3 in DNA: TGTGCCAGCAGTGAAGTGCGGCTAGCGGGACGTTACGAGCAGTACTTC.